Listed here are 16 T cell receptor beta chains from one sample, sequenced in a study of cytomegalovirus exposure and HLA in healthy donors. Researchers ran the PCR with 60 Vbeta and 13 Jbeta primers. Assay: immunoSEQ multiplex PCR; the TCRdb copy retains only in-frame clones and omits some. There are approximately 51,000 clones in the sample, with 20% to 30% held by the top ten. Sequencing was performed on PBMCs. These receptors were collected from a man aged 40-49 years in good health and CMV-seropositive.

Note on this clone: Sequence at one end of the junction differs from germline and may be a read error. V and J are TRBV9 and TRBJ2-7; a weak D match, TRBD2 (6 bases). Germline V CDR1 and CDR2: SGDLS, YYNGEE. The CDR3 runs to 12 residues. In DNA, the CDR3 is TGTGCCAGCAGCGTAGATGGGACTGGCATGCACTTC. Amino acid sequence: CASSVDGTGMHF.

The V and J genes are TRBV5-6 and TRBJ2-2; 7 bases are a match to TRBD2. Germline CDR1 reads SGHDT; CDR2 reads YYEEEE. After removal of 4 bases from V and 6 bases from J, the junction contained 3 bases not matched to a gene. The length of the CDR3 is 13 residues. The CDR3 sequence: CASSEGGPGELFF. The CDR3 nucleotides read TGTGCCAGCAGCGAGGGAGGGCCCGGGGAGCTGTTTTTT. Full variable domain (rest looked up from reference TRBV5-6 and TRBJ2-2): DAGVTQSPTHLIKTRGQQVTLRCSPKSGHDTVSWYQQALGQGPQFIFQYYEEEERQRGNFPDRFSGHQFPNYSSELNVNALLLGDSALYLCASSEGGPGELFFGEGSRLTVL.

This chain uses TRBV29-1 with TRBJ2-7, with 7 bases lining up with TRBD1. V gave up 8 bases and J gave up 3 bases; unmatched junction bases: 4. The germline V gene has CDR1 SQVTM and CDR2 ANQGSEA. There are 11 residues in the CDR3. The CDR3 DNA sequence: TGCAGCATCCGGGACAGCTACGAGCAGTACTTC. Translating it yields CSIRDSYEQYF.

The gene calls are TRBV2 and TRBJ2-5, with a tentative D call TRBD1 (6 bases). Between the trimmed V and J ends, which lost 3 bases and 7 bases, there was a span of 15 bases. The germline V gene encodes CDR1 SNHLY and CDR2 FYNNEI. CDR3 size: 14 residues. DNA for the CDR3: TGTGCCAGCAGTGATCAGGGGTACCCGGGGACCCAGTACTTC. This translates into CASSDQGYPGTQYF. The variable domain in full, completed from reference TRBV2 and TRBJ2-5, reads EPEVTQTPSHQVTQMGQEVILRCVPISNHLYFYWYRQILGQKVEFLVSFYNNEISEKSEIFDDQFSVERPDGSNFTLKIRSTKLEDSAMYFCASSDQGYPGTQYFGPGTRLLVL.

This chain uses TRBV6-4 with TRBJ2-3; the match to TRBD2 covers 12 bases. Trimming took 4 bases from V and 4 from J; bases not matched to a gene: 0. This CDR3 is 14 amino acids long. CDR1 is MRHNA, CDR2 SNTAGT, per germline. The CDR3 spells CASSASGGADTQYF. The CDR3 DNA follows: TGTGCCAGCAGTGCTAGCGGGGGGGCAGATACGCAGTATTTT.

Concerning this clone: One end of the junction is discordant with germline, which a read error may explain. This rearrangement joins TRBV14 to TRBJ1-1; TRBD1 is a possible D gene (5 bases). Germline-derived CDR1 and CDR2 are SGHDN and FVKESK. This CDR3 region has 15 residues. DNA of the CDR3: TGTGCTAGCAGCCAAGTTGCGGGGCGGGGAACTGAAGCTTTCTTT. It encodes CASSQVAGRGTEAFF.

The chain carries TRBV7-8 and TRBJ1-2; TRBD1 agrees at 7 bases. The CDR3 is 15 amino acids. The germline V gene has CDR1 SGHVS and CDR2 FQNEAQ. The V gene end was trimmed by 3 bases and the J gene end by 6 bases; junction bases not matched to a gene: 10. CDR3 in amino acids: CASSFRDSLYHGYTF. CDR3 nucleotide sequence: TGTGCCAGCAGCTTTCGGGACAGTCTCTACCATGGCTACACCTTC.

The chain carries TRBV28 and TRBJ1-1, with D unclear. V was cut by 8 bases and J by 0 bases, with 13 bases left in between. This CDR3 is built from 14 residues. In germline, CDR1 is MDHEN, CDR2 SYDVKM. The CDR3: CASGRLIMNTEAFF. The CDR3 region has the DNA TGTGCCAGCGGTCGACTGATTATGAACACTGAAGCTTTCTTT.

The V call is TRBV27, the J call TRBJ2-3; TRBD2 might be the D (7 bases). The germline V gene has CDR1 MNHEY and CDR2 SMNVEV (reference sequence). V dropped 1 base and J dropped 6 bases, with 26 bases sitting between them. The CDR3 consists of 19 residues. The CDR3 sequence: CASSLFPTVARGLADTQYF. DNA of the CDR3: TGTGCCAGCAGTTTATTCCCTACAGTAGCGCGGGGGCTCGCGGATACGCAGTATTTT.

This chain connects TRBV27 to TRBJ2-7; D is possibly TRBD2 (6 bases). Trimming cost V 6 bases and J 5 bases, with 11 bases left between them. CDR1 is MNHEY, CDR2 SMNVEV, per germline (reference sequence). CDR3 length: 12 amino acids. The CDR3 DNA follows: TGTGCCAGCAGCCAAGGAGGGCACGAGCAGTACTTC. It specifies CASSQGGHEQYF.

The genes are TRBV4-2 and TRBJ2-3; 11 nucleotides align to TRBD2. Germline loops: CDR1 LGHNA, CDR2 YNFKEQ. The junction had 3 bases not matched to a gene; V was cut back by 1 base and J by 3 bases. There are 16 residues in the CDR3. Written as DNA, the CDR3 is TGTGCCAGCAGCCAAGTGGGACTAGCGGAAACAGATACGCAGTATTTT. Protein: CASSQVGLAETDTQYF.

The chain links TRBV6-4 to TRBJ2-3; 9 nucleotides agree with TRBD1. CDR3 length: 15 amino acids. V shed 3 bases and J 4 bases; nucleotides not matched to a gene: 5. CDR1 and CDR2 from the germline V gene are MRHNA and SNTAGT. The CDR3 sequence: CASSETGGGSDTQYF. The CDR3 coding sequence is TGTGCCAGCAGTGAGACAGGGGGGGGGTCAGATACGCAGTATTTT.

V usage is TRBV6-1 and J usage is TRBJ2-3; tentatively, D is TRBD2 (6 bases). This CDR3 has 16 residues. Trimming removed 2 bases from V and 0 bases from J, with 12 bases in between. CDR1 is MNHNS, CDR2 SASEGT, per germline. The CDR3 region is CASSESGGASTDTQYF. The CDR3 DNA follows: TGTGCCAGCAGTGAATCGGGCGGGGCAAGCACAGATACGCAGTATTTT.

V and J are TRBV6-1 and TRBJ2-5; D might be TRBD2 (5 bases). CDR3 size: 13 residues. V dropped 1 base and J dropped 7 bases, with 10 bases sitting between them. Germline V gives CDR1 MNHNS, CDR2 SASEGT. The CDR3 nucleotides read TGTGCCAGCAGTGAAGTGGAGGTATGGACCCAGTACTTC. This translates into CASSEVEVWTQYF.

The rearrangement uses TRBV2 and TRBJ2-2, with D possibly TRBD2 on 5 matching bases. Germline CDR1 is SNHLY and CDR2 is FYNNEI. The ends were cut back, 7 bases at V and 7 bases at J, with 13 bases in the middle. This CDR3 comprises 13 residues. CDR3 loop: CASITSLGGELFF. The CDR3 DNA follows: TGTGCCAGCATTACTAGTTTGGGCGGGGAGCTGTTTTTT. The entire variable domain, with the rest obtained from reference TRBV2 and TRBJ2-2, is as follows: EPEVTQTPSHQVTQMGQEVILRCVPISNHLYFYWYRQILGQKVEFLVSFYNNEISEKSEIFDDQFSVERPDGSNFTLKIRSTKLEDSAMYFCASITSLGGELFFGEGSRLTVL.

This chain links TRBV7-2 with TRBJ2-7; TRBD2 matches 10 bases. With V trimmed by 2 bases and J by 2 bases, 3 bases remained unmatched. The germline V gene encodes CDR1 SGHTA and CDR2 FQGNSA. This CDR3 has 15 amino acids. CDR3 protein: CASSLQAGGAYEQYF. CDR3 bases: TGTGCCAGCAGCTTACAAGCGGGGGGGGCCTACGAGCAGTACTTC.